Listed below are T cell receptor beta chains from one sample, sequenced in a study of post-analysis software for immune sequencing data. A single record per CDR3 protein comes from TCRdb applying MiXCR to the PCR reads. The table includes under 200,000 distinct CDR3 sequences, around 34% detected once. This sample comprised blood, obtained after autologous hematopoietic stem cell transplantation. The receptors shown here come from a girl between 5 and 17 years old with multiple sclerosis. Each CDR3 is given with its conserved first and last residue. Each record gives: V gene, CDR3 length, clone size, D gene, J gene, CDR3 protein, CDR3 DNA. D genes are given only for firm matches. Where a row states a size, it is once, few, many or the class of an expanded clone; other rows omit it.

TRBV28	18	few	.	TRBJ2-7	CASSPTPGARTPTYEQYF	TGTGCCAGCAGTCCAACCCCCGGGGCCCGGACACCCACCTACGAGCAGTACTTC
TRBV14	17	many	TRBD2	TRBJ2-1	CASSQDRWASGPGEQFF	TGTGCCAGCAGCCAAGATCGGTGGGCTAGCGGCCCCGGGGAGCAGTTCTTC
TRBV20-1	16	.	TRBD2	TRBJ2-3	CSAKKPGLRSTDTQYF	TGCAGTGCTAAGAAGCCGGGACTAAGATCCACAGATACGCAGTATTTT
TRBV6-6	15	.	TRBD2	TRBJ2-7	CASSDGLAGSYEQYF	TGTGCCAGCAGCGACGGACTAGCGGGATCGTACGAGCAGTACTTC
TRBV20-1	15	few	TRBD1	TRBJ1-1	CSARRWTGGNTEAFF	TGCAGTGCTAGACGCTGGACAGGGGGGAACACTGAAGCTTTCTTT
TRBV7-3	13	.	TRBD2	TRBJ2-3	CASSSRGGHTQYF	TGTGCCAGCAGCAGCCGGGGGGGACATACGCAGTATTTT
TRBV20-1	13	few	TRBD1	TRBJ1-2	CSASRDRESGYTF	TGCAGTGCTAGTCGTGACAGGGAAAGTGGCTACACCTTC
TRBV20-1	12	.	.	TRBJ1-1	CSALGWNTEAFF	TGCAGTGCCTTGGGATGGAACACTGAAGCTTTCTTT
TRBV13	14	many	.	TRBJ1-2	CASSPGQTYYGYTF	TGTGCCAGCAGCCCCGGGCAGACCTACTATGGCTACACCTTC
TRBV5-1	13	once	TRBD2	TRBJ2-1	CASSPTSVNEQFF	TGCGCCAGCAGCCCCACTAGCGTAAATGAGCAGTTCTTC
TRBV12-3/TRBV12-4	14	.	TRBD2	TRBJ2-7	CVSRPAGAPTEQYF	TGTGTCAGCAGACCAGCGGGAGCGCCTACGGAGCAGTACTTC
TRBV3-1	13	.	.	TRBJ1-5	CASSQGVDQPQHF	TGTGCCAGCAGCCAAGGGGTTGATCAGCCCCAGCATTTT
TRBV5-1	14	.	TRBD2	TRBJ2-5	CASSLVSGGETQYF	TGCGCCAGCAGCTTGGTTTCGGGAGGAGAGACCCAGTACTTC
TRBV6-4	16	few	TRBD2	TRBJ2-2	CASSDEAGVGTGELFF	TGTGCCAGCAGTGACGAAGCGGGAGTTGGAACCGGGGAGCTGTTTTTT
TRBV16	11	few	.	TRBJ2-3	CASTLSDTQYF	TGTGCCAGCACCCTATCGGATACGCAGTATTTT
TRBV12-3/TRBV12-4	14	.	.	TRBJ2-7	CVSSGVAGSYEQYF	TGTGTCAGCAGTGGGGTGGCTGGCTCCTACGAGCAGTACTTC
TRBV11-1	16	few	TRBD1	TRBJ2-1	CASSLPGQLTYNEQFF	TGTGCCAGCAGCTTACCGGGACAGTTAACCTACAATGAGCAGTTCTTC
TRBV6-1	13	.	.	TRBJ2-3	CASPQARTDTQYF	TGTGCCAGCCCCCAAGCCCGCACAGATACGCAGTATTTT
TRBV29-1	13	.	.	TRBJ1-1	CSVDDRIYTEAFF	TGCAGCGTTGATGACAGAATCTACACTGAAGCTTTCTTT
TRBV7-9	14	.	TRBD1	TRBJ1-2	CASSSPGQVYGYTF	TGTGCCAGCAGCTCTCCGGGACAGGTCTATGGCTACACCTTC
TRBV7-2	16	.	.	TRBJ1-1	CASSTNPTGGGTEAFF	TGTGCCAGCAGCACAAATCCCACCGGGGGTGGCACTGAAGCTTTCTTT
TRBV20-1	16	few	.	TRBJ2-3	CSARSPGVYETDTQYF	TGCAGTGCTAGAAGCCCGGGAGTGTATGAGACAGATACGCAGTATTTT
TRBV7-6	16	.	TRBD1	TRBJ2-7	CASSLAGNRGRYEQYF	TGTGCCAGCAGCCTCGCCGGGAACAGGGGAAGATACGAGCAGTACTTC
TRBV20-1	16	.	TRBD2	TRBJ2-3	CSASPSGGLSTDTQYF	TGCAGTGCTAGCCCTAGCGGGGGGCTTAGCACAGATACGCAGTATTTT
TRBV7-9	14	.	TRBD1	TRBJ2-1	CASSLSGRGQEQFF	TGTGCCAGCAGCTTATCTGGCAGGGGGCAAGAGCAGTTCTTC
TRBV7-2	15	few	.	TRBJ1-5	CASSLVAGSNQSQHF	TGTGCCAGCAGCTTAGTGGCCGGTAGCAATCAGTCTCAGCATTTT
TRBV27	16	.	TRBD2	TRBJ2-1	CASSLSSGRSHNEQFF	TGTGCCAGCAGTTTATCGAGCGGGAGGTCCCACAATGAGCAGTTCTTC
TRBV20-1	13	.	.	TRBJ1-2	CSALGAEIYGYTF	TGCAGTGCTTTAGGTGCCGAGATCTATGGCTACACCTTC
TRBV3-1	12	few	.	TRBJ2-7	CASSKRSYEQYF	TGTGCCAGCAGCAAACGTAGCTACGAGCAGTACTTC
TRBV20-1	14	.	.	TRBJ2-1	CSVRGGVTYNEQFF	TGCAGTGTACGTGGGGGAGTAACCTACAATGAGCAGTTCTTC
TRBV9	14	few	.	TRBJ1-2	CASSAGRRGDGYTF	TGTGCCAGCAGCGCCGGACGGCGGGGCGACGGCTACACCTTC
TRBV12-3/TRBV12-4	14	few	TRBD2	TRBJ2-7	CASSLTSGVLRAYF	TGTGCCAGCAGTTTAACTAGCGGAGTACTTCGCGCGTACTTC
TRBV20-1	14	few	TRBD2	TRBJ2-7	CSAIWTSGTGEQYF	TGCAGTGCTATATGGACTAGCGGGACAGGCGAGCAGTACTTC
TRBV20-1	17	few	TRBD1	TRBJ1-2	CSAKSVDRVRINHGYTF	TGCAGTGCTAAATCTGTCGACAGGGTGAGGATTAATCATGGCTACACCTTC
TRBV13	15	.	.	TRBJ2-7	CAGSLGRTGSYEQYF	TGTGCCGGCAGCTTAGGGAGGACCGGCTCCTACGAGCAGTACTTC
TRBV9	15	.	.	TRBJ1-2	CACSLLDGANYGYTF	TGTGCCTGCAGCCTCTTAGACGGGGCTAACTATGGCTACACCTTC
TRBV12-3/TRBV12-4	13	.	.	TRBJ2-7	CASSLGPLYEQYF	TGTGCCAGCAGTTTGGGCCCGCTCTACGAGCAGTACTTC
TRBV29-1	16	.	TRBD1	TRBJ1-2	CSVEAADRGYNYGYTF	TGCAGCGTTGAAGCTGCGGACAGGGGCTATAACTATGGCTACACCTTC
TRBV5-1	16	few	.	TRBJ2-3	CASSPRRGGTTDTQYF	TGCGCCAGCAGCCCTCGTCGTGGGGGCACTACAGATACGCAGTATTTT
TRBV27	14	.	.	TRBJ2-1	CASRPLGLYNEQFF	TGTGCCAGCAGACCGCTGGGGCTCTACAATGAGCAGTTCTTC
TRBV12-3/TRBV12-4	16	few	TRBD1	TRBJ1-2	CASSLTPTGANYGYTF	TGTGCCAGCAGTTTAACCCCGACAGGGGCGAACTATGGCTACACCTTC
TRBV12-3/TRBV12-4	15	few	TRBD2	TRBJ2-1	CASTDLAGDGNEQFF	TGTGCCAGCACCGATCTAGCGGGAGACGGGAATGAGCAGTTCTTC
TRBV7-6	16	few	TRBD2	TRBJ2-3	CASSLVNSGGTDTQYF	TGTGCCAGCAGCTTAGTGAATAGCGGGGGCACAGATACGCAGTATTTT
TRBV20-1	12	.	.	TRBJ2-3	CSARVGTDTQYF	TGCAGTGCTAGAGTTGGGACAGATACGCAGTATTTT
TRBV7-9	14	.	.	TRBJ1-4	CASSLSGHPEKLFF	TGTGCCAGCAGCTTATCCGGGCACCCCGAAAAACTGTTTTTT